The 26 T cell receptor beta chains given below trace back to one sample, sequenced in a study of identical twins. TCRdb reanalysed the 5' RACE reads using MiXCR and keeps one entry per CDR3 protein. The repertoire holds about 340,000 distinct CDR3 sequences, approximately 8.8% seen once, with around 8.6% in the top ten. The sequencing sample was made of naive T cells sorted from blood. These TCRs come from a woman between 50 and 59 years old in good health.

There are a few counts of this clonotype. The chain carries TRBV2 and TRBJ2-1; 9 bases are shared with TRBD2. CDR3 length: 17 amino acids. V dropped 3 bases and J dropped 3; count of bases not matched to a gene: 9. Germline CDR1 and CDR2: SNHLY and FYNNEI. In DNA form, the CDR3 reads TGTGCCAGCAGTGATTCTTCTAGCGGGATGTACTACAATGAGCAGTTCTTC. This sequence encodes CASSDSSSGMYYNEQFF.

This clonotype occurred many times. DNA for the CDR3: TGCAGTGCTTCAGGGAAGGAGAACACCGGGGAGCTGTTTTTT. It encodes CSASGKENTGELFF. The chain combines TRBV20-1 with TRBJ2-2, with D perhaps matching TRBD1 (5 bases). This CDR3 contains 14 residues. Per germline, CDR1 DFQATT and CDR2 SNEGSKA (reference sequence). The ends were cut back, 5 bases at V and 1 base at J, with 11 bases in the middle.

A few counts support this clonotype. This CDR3 reads CSGVLAGGLQFF. The CDR3 DNA is TGCAGCGGCGTACTAGCGGGAGGATTGCAGTTCTTC. The genes are TRBV29-1 and TRBJ2-1, with 12 bases aligning to TRBD2. The CDR3 sequence is 12 residues long. CDR1 is SQVTM and CDR2 is ANQGSEA in the germline V gene. J lost 12 bases, V lost 7 bases, and 7 bases had no gene match.

This clonotype was recorded many times. The chain has TRBV5-1 and TRBJ1-2; the D is unclear. CDR3 length: 15 amino acids. Trimming removed 0 bases from V and 2 bases from J, with 11 bases in between. Germline CDR1 is SGHRS and CDR2 is YFSETQ. CDR3 region: CASSLEPGANYGYTF. CDR3 nucleotides: TGCGCCAGCAGCTTGGAGCCGGGAGCCAACTATGGCTACACCTTC.

V is TRBV12-3 or TRBV12-4 and J is TRBJ2-3; D is unresolved. The CDR3 consists of 16 residues. V lost 4 bases, J lost 1 base, and 15 bases lay in between. The CDR3, as DNA: TGTGCCAGCAGTTCCGGTGGCGTCCTGCGCACAGATACGCAGTATTTT. Residues: CASSSGGVLRTDTQYF.

The chain recombines TRBV12-3 or TRBV12-4 with TRBJ2-7, with D unclear. Deletions cut 3 bases from V and 6 bases from J, with 9 bases between. The CDR3 is 12 amino acids. CDR3 amino acids: CASSFIHTEQYF. In DNA, the CDR3 is TGTGCCAGCAGTTTCATCCACACCGAGCAGTACTTC.

The sample holds many counts of this clonotype. The chain couples TRBV3-1 to TRBJ2-1; the D is unclear. V lost 2 bases and J lost 9, with 5 bases in between. Looked up from germline, CDR1 is LGHDT and CDR2 is YNNKEL (reference sequence). There are 11 residues in the CDR3. This chain's CDR3 is CASSQSAEQFF. The CDR3, as DNA: TGTGCCAGCAGCCAATCGGCTGAGCAGTTCTTC.

This chain joins TRBV5-1 and TRBJ1-1; D possibly corresponds to TRBD1 (6 bases). Trimming left V 6 bases short and J 1 base short, with 22 bases between. This CDR3 comprises 17 residues. Germline V lookup: CDR1 SGHRS, CDR2 YFSETQ. The CDR3 here is CASTFEYGGIGNTEAFF. The CDR3 DNA reads as TGCGCCAGCACCTTTGAGTACGGGGGCATCGGGAACACTGAAGCTTTCTTT.

The chain has TRBV5-1 and TRBJ2-5; D not resolved. The CDR3 spans 15 residues. V lost 7 bases and J lost 1, with 17 bases in between. In germline, CDR1 is SGHRS, CDR2 YFSETQ. Here the CDR3 reads CASLRGDTSQETQYF. CDR3 bases: TGCGCCAGCTTGCGTGGCGACACGTCCCAAGAGACCCAGTACTTC.

This clonotype was found many times. This sequence joins TRBV7-2 and TRBJ1-4; D remains unclear. Trimming took off 5 bases at V and 7 bases at J, with 20 bases between the two ends. Per germline, CDR1 SGHTA and CDR2 FQGNSA. The CDR3 contains 16 residues. This chain's CDR3 is CASSPRELTPGEKLFF. CDR3 in DNA: TGTGCCAGCAGCCCTCGGGAGTTGACCCCGGGTGAAAAACTGTTTTTT.

V usage is TRBV20-1 and J usage is TRBJ2-3; D possibly uses TRBD1 or TRBD2 (6 bases each). V lost 2 bases and J 7 bases, leaving 13 bases between the germline ends. The CDR3 sequence is 13 residues long. Germline V gene lookup returns CDR1 DFQATT and CDR2 SNEGSKA (reference sequence). CDR3 sequence: CSARQSGAYTQYF. In nucleotides, the CDR3 is TGCAGTGCTAGACAGTCGGGGGCGTATACGCAGTATTTT.

This clonotype was observed a few times. The chain uses TRBV29-1 and TRBJ1-5; the match to TRBD1 covers 10 bases. V shed 6 bases and J 3 bases; nucleotides not matched to a gene: 5. The CDR3 sequence is 14 residues long. The germline CDR1 and CDR2 sequences are SQVTM and ANQGSEA. CDR3 sequence: CSVTGTGANQPQHF. The CDR3 bases are TGCAGCGTGACCGGGACAGGGGCCAATCAGCCCCAGCATTTT. The full variable domain, rest sourced from reference TRBV29-1 and TRBJ1-5, is SAVISQKPSRDICQRGTSLTIQCQVDSQVTMMFWYRQQPGQSLTLIATANQGSEATYESGFVIDKFPISRPNLTFSTLTVSNMSPEDSSIYLCSVTGTGANQPQHFGDGTRLSIL.

This clonotype turned up a few times. J is TRBJ1-4 and V is TRBV5-1; D gene unclear. CDR3 length: 14 amino acids. Germline CDR1 SGHRS, CDR2 YFSETQ. The ends were cut back, 4 bases at V and 0 bases at J, with 7 bases in the middle. As DNA, the CDR3 is TGCGCCAGCAGCCTGTCAACAACTAATGAAAAACTGTTTTTT. Amino acids: CASSLSTTNEKLFF.

J is TRBJ2-1 and V is TRBV3-1, with a weak D call TRBD1 (6 bases). Germline V CDR1 and CDR2: LGHDT, YNNKEL (reference sequence). The CDR3 covers 16 residues. Trimming cost V 8 bases and J 4 bases, with 21 bases left between them. Here the CDR3 DNA reads TGTGCCAGCTCCTCTACCGGGACAAACCTTTACAATGAGCAGTTCTTC. Translating it yields CASSSTGTNLYNEQFF.

This clonotype showed up just a few times. The chain joins TRBV20-1 to TRBJ1-1; 9 nucleotides align to TRBD1. The CDR3 is 14 amino acids. With 6 bases clipped from V and 6 bases from J, the junction kept 11 bases outside the gene matches. Germline-derived CDR1 and CDR2 are DFQATT and SNEGSKA (reference sequence). This chain's CDR3 is CSASQGTGTAEAFF. Here the CDR3 DNA reads TGCAGTGCCAGTCAAGGGACAGGGACGGCTGAAGCTTTCTTT.

Only a few counts were recorded for this clonotype. The chain has TRBV20-1 and TRBJ2-3, with 7 bases matching TRBD2. Germline loops: CDR1 DFQATT, CDR2 SNEGSKA (reference sequence). The CDR3 has 20 residues. J gave up 4 bases and V 1 base, and 23 bases lay outside the gene matches. CDR3 region: CSARVVKTVRESPGADTQYF. The CDR3 coding sequence is TGCAGTGCTAGAGTGGTGAAGACTGTGCGGGAGTCCCCTGGGGCAGATACGCAGTATTTT.

This clonotype turned up a few times. The rearrangement uses TRBV6-5 and TRBJ2-1; D uncertain. CDR1 and CDR2 (germline): MNHEY, SVGAGI. The CDR3 has 13 amino acids. V was clipped by 8 bases and J by 0 bases, with 8 bases between them. CDR3 region: CASGKDSYNEQFF. The DNA of the CDR3 is TGTGCCAGCGGGAAGGACTCCTACAATGAGCAGTTCTTC.

This clonotype was counted once. V and J are TRBV4-1 and TRBJ1-1; D might be TRBD1 (5 bases). From germline, CDR1 is MGHRA and CDR2 YSYEKL. The CDR3 extends over 14 amino acids. With 2 bases removed from V and 0 bases from J, the gap between germline ends came to 7 bases. The CDR3: CASSQLTVNTEAFF. In nucleotides, the CDR3 is TGCGCCAGCAGCCAATTGACAGTGAACACTGAAGCTTTCTTT.

Many counts were recorded for this clonotype. This rearrangement joins TRBV20-1 to TRBJ2-3; 9 bases agree with TRBD2. This CDR3 has 18 amino acids. Per germline, CDR1 DFQATT and CDR2 SNEGSKA (reference sequence). Losses at the gene ends were 4 bases for V and 2 bases for J; bases not matched to a gene: 16. The CDR3 reads CSAMRLAGNLIHTDTQYF. As DNA, the CDR3 is TGCAGTGCTATGAGGCTAGCGGGAAACTTGATACACACAGATACGCAGTATTTT.

The chain is built from TRBV5-1 and TRBJ1-1; no reliable D call. CDR3 length: 14 residues. V was shortened by 1 base and J by 1 base, with 8 bases between the two germline ends. CDR1 and CDR2 from the germline V gene are SGHRS and YFSETQ. For the CDR3, the DNA is TGCGCCAGCAGCTTGCGGATAGGGAACACTGAAGCTTTCTTT. It is translated as CASSLRIGNTEAFF.

For the CDR3, the DNA is TGTGCCAGCAGCCAACGGGCGGGAACCTCAGGGACAGATACGCAGTATTTT. Residues: CASSQRAGTSGTDTQYF. J is TRBJ2-3 and V is TRBV3-1, with D possibly TRBD2 on 6 matching bases. The ends were cut back, 2 bases at V and 3 bases at J, with 18 bases in the middle. The CDR3 has 17 residues. Germline CDR1 is LGHDT and CDR2 is YNNKEL (reference sequence).

The table lists this clonotype with many counts. The chain employs TRBV6-2 or TRBV6-3 and TRBJ2-7; D unclear. Germline V CDR1 and CDR2: MNHEY, SVGEGT. V gave up 3 bases and J gave up 4 bases, with 13 bases separating them. The CDR3 totals 14 residues. The CDR3 sequence is CASSYKTAVYEQYF. The DNA of the CDR3 is TGTGCCAGCAGTTATAAGACGGCAGTTTACGAGCAGTACTTC.

In this sample, this clonotype turned up many times. J is TRBJ2-1 and V is TRBV4-1, with 9 nucleotides matching TRBD2. The CDR3 loop spans 15 amino acids. The V segment lost 4 bases and the J segment 7 bases; nucleotides outside the gene matches: 8. Per the germline V gene, CDR1 is MGHRA and CDR2 is YSYEKL. CDR3 amino acids: CASSLLAGVGNEQFF. Here the CDR3 DNA reads TGCGCCAGCAGCCTATTAGCGGGAGTGGGAAATGAGCAGTTCTTC.

The chain uses TRBV12-3 or TRBV12-4 and TRBJ2-7; D is perhaps TRBD1 (7 bases). CDR3 size: 16 residues. Deletions cut 2 bases from V and 4 bases from J, with 18 bases between. This CDR3 is CASSLPLGQEGYEQYF. As DNA, the CDR3 is TGTGCCAGCAGTTTACCCCTCGGACAGGAGGGTTACGAGCAGTACTTC.

This chain joins TRBV20-1 and TRBJ2-5; no firm D call. The V gene's germline CDR1 is DFQATT and CDR2 SNEGSKA (reference sequence). Trimming removed 3 bases at V and 1 base at J, with 9 bases between. The CDR3 loop spans 13 amino acids. CDR3: CSASYQRQETQYF. CDR3 bases: TGCAGTGCTAGTTATCAGCGCCAAGAGACCCAGTACTTC.

This clonotype was detected a few times. This chain connects TRBV12-3 or TRBV12-4 to TRBJ1-5; TRBD1 matches 8 bases. This CDR3 contains 15 residues. J was trimmed by 7 bases and V by 7 bases; bases with no gene match: 12. Written as DNA, the CDR3 is TGTGCCAGCACTCGGACAGGGACGTATGGGCAGCCCCAGCATTTT. Amino acid sequence: CASTRTGTYGQPQHF.